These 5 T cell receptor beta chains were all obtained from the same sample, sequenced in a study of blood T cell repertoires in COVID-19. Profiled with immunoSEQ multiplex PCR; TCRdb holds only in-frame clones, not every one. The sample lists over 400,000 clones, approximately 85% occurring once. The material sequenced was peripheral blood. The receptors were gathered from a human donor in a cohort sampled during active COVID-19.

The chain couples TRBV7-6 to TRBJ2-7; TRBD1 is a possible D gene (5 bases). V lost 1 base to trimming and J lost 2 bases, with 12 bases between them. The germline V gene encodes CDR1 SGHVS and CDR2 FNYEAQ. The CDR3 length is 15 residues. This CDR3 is CASSLGRAPTYEQYF. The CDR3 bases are TGTGCCAGCAGCTTAGGCAGGGCGCCAACCTACGAGCAGTACTTC.

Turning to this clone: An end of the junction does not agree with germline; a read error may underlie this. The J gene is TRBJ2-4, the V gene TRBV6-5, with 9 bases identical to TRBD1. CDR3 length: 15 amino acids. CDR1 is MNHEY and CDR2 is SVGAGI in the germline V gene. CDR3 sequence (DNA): TGTGCCAGCACTTACCTGGACAGGGGAGCAAACATTCAGTACTTC. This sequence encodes CASTYLDRGANIQYF.

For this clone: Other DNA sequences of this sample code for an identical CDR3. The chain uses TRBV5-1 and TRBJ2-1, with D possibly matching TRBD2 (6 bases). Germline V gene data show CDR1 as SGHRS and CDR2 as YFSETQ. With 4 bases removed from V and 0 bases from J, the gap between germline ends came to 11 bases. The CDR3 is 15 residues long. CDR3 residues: CASSSSGSSYNEQFF. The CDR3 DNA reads TGCGCCAGCAGCAGTAGCGGTAGCTCCTACAATGAGCAGTTCTTC.

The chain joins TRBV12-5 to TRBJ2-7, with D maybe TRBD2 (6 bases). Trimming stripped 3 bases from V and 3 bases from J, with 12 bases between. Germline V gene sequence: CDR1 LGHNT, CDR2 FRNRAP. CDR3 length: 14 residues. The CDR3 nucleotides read TGTGCTAGTGGTTTTGCGGGGACCAACTACGAGCAGTACTTC. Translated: CASGFAGTNYEQYF.

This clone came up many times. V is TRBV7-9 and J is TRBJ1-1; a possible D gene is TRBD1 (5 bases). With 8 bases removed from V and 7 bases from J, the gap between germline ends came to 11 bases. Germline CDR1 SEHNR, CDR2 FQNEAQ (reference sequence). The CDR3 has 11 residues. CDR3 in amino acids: CASGRTLEAFF. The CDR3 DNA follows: TGTGCCAGCGGCCGGACACTTGAAGCTTTCTTT.